The clone carrying this T cell receptor (beta chain) has ten or more counts. Its antigen remains unknown. The CDR3 is 15 amino acids. Trimming cost V 4 bases and J 2 bases, with 15 bases left between them. From germline, CDR1 is SGHVS and CDR2 FQNEAQ. This entry is derived from a study of T cells after yellow fever vaccination. Study outcomes and limitations: By day 5 rather than day 15, the secondary response had peaked, though it was weaker. A large majority of primary-vaccination clones showed up again after the booster (approximately 96% CD4, around 90% CD8). In FACS-sorted repertoires, abundant clonotypes from the bulk population could appear as contaminants.

TCRdb ran MiXCR on the 5' RACE reads and lists one entry per CDR3 protein. The repertoire has 150,000 to 200,000 distinct CDR3 sequences, 6.2% of them found once; the top ten carry less than 3.5%. Here the sequenced sample was CD4+ T cells sorted from PBMCs, taken on the day of the first yellow fever vaccination. This chain uses TRBV7-8 with TRBJ2-7, with D tentatively TRBD2 (6 bases). The clonotype was recovered from a man between 18 and 29 years old who received the YFV17D yellow fever vaccine. The CDR3 here is CASSSPMWGAYEQYV. CDR3 DNA sequence: TGTGCCAGCAGCTCCCCGATGTGGGGGGCCTACGAGCAGTACGTC.